Below, 17 T cell receptor beta chains from the same sample are listed, as sequenced in a study of graft-versus-host responses after intestinal transplantation (dated by TCRdb to the early 2020s). The library came from the immunoSEQ multiplex PCR assay. Drawn from immuneACCESS, this table holds only the in-frame rearrangements with V and J called that TCRdb kept. Clones are partly lost; checked studies trace under half to an unresolved V gene and leave the rest unexplained. In all, the sample holds over 9,000 clones, and 60% to 85% of those were seen once. The top ten constitute approximately 34% of the sample. The material sequenced was PBMCs, taken around 500 days after intestinal transplant. These receptors all come from a human patient who received an intestinal transplant, so some T cells may come from the graft donor.

The chain combines TRBV6-4 with TRBJ2-1; 9 bases match TRBD1. In germline, CDR1 is MRHNA, CDR2 SNTAGT. J gave up 3 bases and V 1 base, and 4 bases lay outside the gene matches. This CDR3 contains 16 residues. Here the CDR3 DNA reads TGTGCCAGCAGTGACTATGGACAGGGGAACTACAATGAGCAGTTCTTC. As protein: CASSDYGQGNYNEQFF.

The chain employs TRBV5-4 and TRBJ1-6, with 7 bases matching TRBD1. Germline trimming cut 4 bases from V and 13 bases from J; bases unmatched to any gene: 11. Germline CDR1 SGHNT, CDR2 YYREEE (reference sequence). This CDR3 spans 14 amino acids. This CDR3 reads CASSRGTATLPLHF. CDR3 DNA: TGTGCCAGCAGCCGAGGGACAGCAACGTTGCCCCTCCACTTT.

This rearrangement joins TRBV27 to TRBJ1-2, with 8 bases matching TRBD1. CDR1 MNHEY and CDR2 SMNVEV come from the germline V gene (reference sequence). The CDR3 spans 15 residues. Trimming took 5 bases from V and 4 from J; bases not matched to a gene: 9. The CDR3: CASSPTGGRVYGYTF. The CDR3 DNA reads TGTGCCAGCAGTCCTACAGGGGGTCGGGTCTATGGCTACACCTTC.

The V gene is TRBV2, the J gene TRBJ2-1; D is uncertain. CDR3 length: 13 amino acids. Germline V gene sequence: CDR1 SNHLY, CDR2 FYNNEI. V was pared by 1 base and J by 2 bases, with 3 bases between. The CDR3: CASSEDTYNEQFF. Here the CDR3 DNA reads TGTGCCAGCAGTGAAGACACCTACAATGAGCAGTTCTTC.

V usage is TRBV11-2 and J usage is TRBJ2-7; D unresolved. There are 15 residues in the CDR3. Germline V gene sequence: CDR1 SGHAT, CDR2 FQNNGV. Trimming pared 0 bases from V and 0 bases from J, leaving 9 bases between. This chain's CDR3 is CASSLEYASSYEQYF. The DNA of the CDR3 is TGTGCCAGCAGCTTAGAGTACGCGAGCTCCTACGAGCAGTACTTC. The full variable domain, in which reference TRBV11-2 and TRBJ2-7 provide the parts outside the CDR3, is EAGVAQSPRYKIIEKRQSVAFWCNPISGHATLYWYQQILGQGPKLLIQFQNNGVVDDSQLPKDRFSAERLKGVDSTLKIQPAKLEDSAVYLCASSLEYASSYEQYFGPGTRLTVT.

The chain has TRBV7-9 and TRBJ2-7; 8 bases align to TRBD1. Per the germline V gene, CDR1 is SEHNR and CDR2 is FQNEAQ (reference sequence). The J segment lost 0 bases and the V segment lost 5 bases, leaving 12 bases of the junction unmatched. The CDR3 is 17 residues long. CDR3: CASSPTSGTGISYEQYF. CDR3 sequence (DNA): TGTGCCAGCAGCCCAACCTCCGGGACAGGCATCTCCTACGAGCAGTACTTC.

The CDR3 nucleotides read TGTGCCAGTAGTTTGGAGAACACTGAAGCTTTCTTT. Its protein is CASSLENTEAFF. V usage is TRBV19 and J usage is TRBJ1-1; D unresolved. CDR1 LNHDA and CDR2 SQIVND come from the germline V gene (reference sequence). The CDR3 is 12 amino acids. Trimming stripped 5 bases from V and 1 base from J, with 5 bases between.

The chain joins TRBV21-1 to TRBJ2-3; the tabulated D call, TRBD2, remains unverified against the DNA. TRBV21-1 is a recognized pseudogene. CDR3 length: 19 amino acids. CDR3 bases: TGTGCCAGCACCAACCGAGGGAATAGCGGGAGGGCCTGCACAGATACGCAGTATTTT. This encodes CASTNRGNSGRACTDTQYF.

The chain uses TRBV6-6 and TRBJ2-6, with unresolved D. V shed 8 bases and J shed 2 bases, with 10 bases lying between them. This CDR3 region has 14 residues. CDR1 and CDR2 from the germline V gene are MNHNY and SVGAGI (reference sequence). As DNA, the CDR3 is TGTGCCAGCCTGGGTCCGACTGGGGCCAACGTCCTGACTTTC. Its translation is CASLGPTGANVLTF.

The chain couples TRBV6-5 to TRBJ2-3; perhaps TRBD2 as D (5 bases). V shed 0 bases and J shed 7 bases, with 17 bases lying between them. This CDR3 has 16 amino acids. Per the germline V gene, CDR1 is MNHEY and CDR2 is SVGAGI. CDR3 DNA sequence: TGTGCCAGCAGTTACTCGATGGGCGGAGGTGGGAATACGCAGTATTTT. It translates to CASSYSMGGGGNTQYF.

The chain links TRBV5-1 to TRBJ2-7, with unresolved D. CDR3 length: 13 amino acids. The V and J ends lost 3 bases and 7 bases respectively, with 14 bases between them. CDR1 is SGHRS and CDR2 is YFSETQ in the germline V gene. The CDR3 loop is CASSSPPRGEQYF. The CDR3 DNA follows: TGCGCCAGCAGCTCACCTCCCCGTGGGGAGCAGTACTTC. Together with reference TRBV5-1 and TRBJ2-7, the CDR3 gives the full variable domain: KAGVTQTPRYLIKTRGQQVTLSCSPISGHRSVSWYQQTPGQGLQFLFEYFSETQRNKGNFPGRFSGRQFSNSRSEMNVSTLELGDSALYLCASSSPPRGEQYFGPGTRLTVT.

J is TRBJ2-5 and V is TRBV11-2, with no clear D. The length of the CDR3 is 13 residues. The germline CDR1 and CDR2 sequences are SGHAT and FQNNGV. Between the trimmed V and J ends, which lost 5 bases and 5 bases, there was a span of 12 bases. CDR3 sequence reads: CASSQHLEETQYF. DNA of the CDR3: TGTGCCAGCAGCCAGCATTTGGAGGAGACCCAGTACTTC.

The chain employs TRBV4-2 and TRBJ2-6; 12 bases line up with TRBD1. V trimming: 4 bases; J trimming: 3 bases; junction bases outside the gene matches: 16. Germline CDR1 is LGHNA and CDR2 is YNFKEQ. The CDR3 covers 21 residues. CDR3 in DNA: TGTGCCAGCAGCCTGCTCTTTCTCCCGGGACAGGGGGCAGGTGGGGCCAACGTCCTGACTTTC. Its protein is CASSLLFLPGQGAGGANVLTF.

This clone was recorded a few times. The chain employs TRBV5-1 and TRBJ2-3, with TRBD1 matching over 8 bases. Germline V gene data show CDR1 as SGHRS and CDR2 as YFSETQ. The ends lost 4 bases at V and 4 bases at J; junction bases unmatched: 5. The CDR3 sequence is 14 residues long. In DNA, the CDR3 is TGCGCCAGCAGCGACCCACAGGGGGCAGATACGCAGTATTTT. It is translated as CASSDPQGADTQYF.

This chain links TRBV29-1 with TRBJ2-1; no reliable D call. CDR1 SQVTM and CDR2 ANQGSEA come from the germline V gene. The germline V and J ends were trimmed by 3 bases and 5 bases, with 11 bases remaining between them. This CDR3 spans 13 amino acids. The DNA of the CDR3 is TGCAGCGTTGAGCTGAGACCCAACAATGAGCAGTTCTTC. It translates to CSVELRPNNEQFF.

The V and J genes are TRBV12-5 and TRBJ2-2, with 7 bases that match TRBD1. This CDR3 comprises 14 residues. Losses at the gene ends were 6 bases for V and 0 bases for J; bases not matched to a gene: 1. Germline V CDR1 and CDR2: LGHNT, FRNRAP. The CDR3 bases are TGTGCTAGTGGCACAGGGGCGAACACCGGGGAGCTGTTTTTT. Amino acid sequence: CASGTGANTGELFF.

The chain recombines TRBV15 with TRBJ1-2; no clear D. The length of the CDR3 is 16 residues. Germline V gene lookup returns CDR1 LNHNV and CDR2 YYDKDF (reference sequence). V gave up 4 bases and J gave up 3 bases, with 18 bases separating them. The CDR3 sequence: CATSTQPGRPDYGYTF. The CDR3 coding sequence is TGTGCCACCAGCACCCAACCGGGCAGGCCGGACTATGGCTACACCTTC.